The TCR beta chain under discussion was sequenced for a study of T cell clonality in common variable immunodeficiency. Study results and caveats: Shared TCRbeta clones were fewer between CVID subjects than controls. Fewer deletions and N-nucleotide insertions were reportedly seen in common variable immunodeficiency TCR beta sequences. T cell subpopulation sequencing would be needed to explain CVID clonality.

Diagnosis required reduced IgG, IgA and/or IgM with specific antibody deficiency. Patients and controls were mostly of Caucasian heritage. The protocol was immunoSEQ multiplex PCR, while the TCRdb copy is restricted to in-frame clones and leaves out a portion. Altogether approximately 12,000 clones were found in the sample, and no singletons occur. CDR3 length: 14 residues. Germline CDR1 KGHSH, CDR2 LQKENI. Germline trimming cut 4 bases from V and 4 bases from J; bases unmatched to any gene: 2. This clone was seen a handful of times. The antigen is unknown. The read ends 3 residues early relative to the CDR3; the germline J gene fills the gap.

This TCR derives from a human donor with common variable immunodeficiency. The specimen sequenced was peripheral blood mononuclear cells. This sequence joins TRBV18 and TRBJ1-5; TRBD1 matches at 9 bases. The covered CDR3 bases are TGTGCCAGCTCACTAGGGACAGGGAATCAGCCC. It is translated as CASSLGTGNQP. The whole CDR3 sequence is CASSLGTGNQPQHF.